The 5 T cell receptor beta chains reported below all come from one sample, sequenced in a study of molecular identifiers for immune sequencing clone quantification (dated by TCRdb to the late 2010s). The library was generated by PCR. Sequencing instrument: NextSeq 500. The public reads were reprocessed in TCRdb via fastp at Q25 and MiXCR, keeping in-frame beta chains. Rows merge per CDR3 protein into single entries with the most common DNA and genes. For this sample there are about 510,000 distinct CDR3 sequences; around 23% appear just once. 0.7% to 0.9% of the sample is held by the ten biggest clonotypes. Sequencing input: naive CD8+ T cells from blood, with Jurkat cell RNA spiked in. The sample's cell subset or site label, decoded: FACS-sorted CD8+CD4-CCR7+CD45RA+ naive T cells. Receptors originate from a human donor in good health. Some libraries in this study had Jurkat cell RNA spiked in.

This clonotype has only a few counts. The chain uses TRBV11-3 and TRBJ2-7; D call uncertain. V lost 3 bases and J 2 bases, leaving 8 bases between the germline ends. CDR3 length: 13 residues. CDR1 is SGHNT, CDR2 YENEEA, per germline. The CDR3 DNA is TGTGCCAGCAGCTTCGTCGAGACCTACGAGCAGTACTTC. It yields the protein CASSFVETYEQYF.

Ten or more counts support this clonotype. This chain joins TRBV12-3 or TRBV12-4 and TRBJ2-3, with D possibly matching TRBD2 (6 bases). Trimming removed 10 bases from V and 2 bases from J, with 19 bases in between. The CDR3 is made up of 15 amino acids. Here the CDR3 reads CAIRRDSRNTDTQYF. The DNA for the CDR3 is TGTGCCATCCGGAGGGACTCCCGGAACACAGATACGCAGTATTTT.

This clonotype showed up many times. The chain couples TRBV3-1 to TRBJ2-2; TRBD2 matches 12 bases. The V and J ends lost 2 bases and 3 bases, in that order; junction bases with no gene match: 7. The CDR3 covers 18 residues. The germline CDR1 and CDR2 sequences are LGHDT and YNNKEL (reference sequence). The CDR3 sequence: CASSQSASGRADTGELFF. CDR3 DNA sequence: TGTGCCAGCAGCCAATCGGCTAGCGGGAGGGCCGACACCGGGGAGCTGTTTTTT.

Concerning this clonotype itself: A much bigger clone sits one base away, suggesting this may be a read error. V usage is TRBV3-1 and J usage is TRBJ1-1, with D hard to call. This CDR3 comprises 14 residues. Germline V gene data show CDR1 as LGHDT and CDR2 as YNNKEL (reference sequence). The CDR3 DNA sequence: TGTGCCCGCAGCCCCGATGAGGTGAACACTGAAGCTTTCTTT. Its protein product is CARSPDEVNTEAFF.

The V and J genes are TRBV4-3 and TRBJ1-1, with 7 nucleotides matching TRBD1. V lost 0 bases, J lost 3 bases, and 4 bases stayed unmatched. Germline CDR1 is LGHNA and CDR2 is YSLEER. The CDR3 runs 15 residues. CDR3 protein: CASSQDGGQYTEAFF. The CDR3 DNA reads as TGCGCCAGCAGCCAAGATGGGGGACAGTACACTGAAGCTTTCTTT.